This is a list of T cell receptor beta chains from one sample in a study of T cells in tuberculosis. Data came from immunoSEQ multiplex PCR; TCRdb stores just in-frame clones and leaves some out. The top ten hold 9% to 9.5% of the sample, which has 24,000 or so clones, around 95% seen once. The source material was PBMCs. These receptors came from a donor aged 10-29 years with latent tuberculosis or without tuberculosis infection. Both conserved end residues are part of each CDR3. D genes are given only for firm matches. Expanded clones are given a class, and other clones once, few, many or no size at all.

CDR3 DNA: TGTGCCAGCAGCTCAAGAGGGGCGGGGGACCAAGAGACCCAGTACTTC; CDR3 protein: CASSSRGAGDQETQYF; D gene: TRBD2; V gene: TRBV7-9; J gene: TRBJ2-5; clone size: -
CDR3 DNA: TGTGCCAGCAGCGTGAAGGGGATCCAGGACTACACCTTC; CDR3 protein: CASSVKGIQDYTF; D gene: -; V gene: TRBV9; J gene: TRBJ1-2; clone size: -
CDR3 DNA: TGTGCCAGCAGCTCCTCGTTCGGGGGGCGCCGGGAGACCCAGTACTTC; CDR3 protein: CASSSSFGGRRETQYF; D gene: -; V gene: TRBV11-2; J gene: TRBJ2-5; clone size: -
CDR3 DNA: TGCGCCAGCAGCCCGCCGGGACAGGGGAACACTGAAGCTTTCTTT; CDR3 protein: CASSPPGQGNTEAFF; D gene: TRBD1; V gene: TRBV5-1; J gene: TRBJ1-1; clone size: -
CDR3 DNA: TGTGCCAGCAGGGGAAAGGGACTGACCTATGGCTACACCTTC; CDR3 protein: CASRGKGLTYGYTF; D gene: -; V gene: TRBV2; J gene: TRBJ1-2; clone size: -
CDR3 DNA: TGTGCCAGCAGTTCCTTTGGACTACAGGGGGCCCTTGGCTACACCTTC; CDR3 protein: CASSSFGLQGALGYTF; D gene: TRBD1; V gene: TRBV6-5; J gene: TRBJ1-2; clone size: once
CDR3 DNA: TGTGCCTGGAGTGTGGGGCAGGGCGGGGGGCATCAGCCCCAGCATTTT; CDR3 protein: CAWSVGQGGGHQPQHF; D gene: -; V gene: TRBV30; J gene: TRBJ1-5; clone size: -
CDR3 DNA: TGCGCCAGCAGCCAAAAAGCCGGACGGGGGGGTCGCACAGATACGCAGTATTTT; CDR3 protein: CASSQKAGRGGRTDTQYF; D gene: TRBD2; V gene: TRBV4-1; J gene: TRBJ2-3; clone size: once
CDR3 DNA: TGCGCCAGCAGCTTGGCCGGGTATGGTGAAAAACTGTTTTTT; CDR3 protein: CASSLAGYGEKLFF; D gene: -; V gene: TRBV5-1; J gene: TRBJ1-4; clone size: few
CDR3 DNA: TGCGCCAGCAGCTTGGAAGCCACCACTGAAGCTTTCTTT; CDR3 protein: CASSLEATTEAFF; D gene: -; V gene: TRBV5-1; J gene: TRBJ1-1; clone size: once
CDR3 DNA: TGTGCCAGCAGCGCTGGACTAGGGAACACCGGGGAGCTGTTTTTT; CDR3 protein: CASSAGLGNTGELFF; D gene: TRBD2; V gene: TRBV7-2; J gene: TRBJ2-2; clone size: -
CDR3 DNA: TGTGCCACCCAAGACGAATTCCGACAAAGGGGTGGCTACACCTTC; CDR3 protein: CATQDEFRQRGGYTF; D gene: -; V gene: TRBV19; J gene: TRBJ1-2; clone size: -
CDR3 DNA: TGTGCCAGCTCACCGGACAGGGTTAATGAGCAGTTCTTC; CDR3 protein: CASSPDRVNEQFF; D gene: TRBD1; V gene: TRBV18; J gene: TRBJ2-1; clone size: -
CDR3 DNA: TGTGCCAGTAGTATAGAGGTGCGGTCCAGTAGTACCCAGTACTTC; CDR3 protein: CASSIEVRSSSTQYF; D gene: -; V gene: TRBV19; J gene: TRBJ2-5; clone size: -
CDR3 DNA: TGTGCCAGCAGGCCGGGGACATCACTCTACGAGCAGTACTTC; CDR3 protein: CASRPGTSLYEQYF; D gene: -; V gene: TRBV6-1; J gene: TRBJ2-7; clone size: -
CDR3 DNA: TGTGCCAGCAGTGGACAGACCGCAACTAATGAAAAACTGTTTTTT; CDR3 protein: CASSGQTATNEKLFF; D gene: -; V gene: TRBV2; J gene: TRBJ1-4; clone size: -
CDR3 DNA: TGTGCCAGCAGTCGGACAACAGGGTATGTGACTGAAGCTTTCTTT; CDR3 protein: CASSRTTGYVTEAFF; D gene: -; V gene: TRBV6-6; J gene: TRBJ1-1; clone size: -
CDR3 DNA: TGTGCCAGCACTCCCCGCGGGGGGGGACGCGAGCAGTACTTC; CDR3 protein: CASTPRGGGREQYF; D gene: TRBD2; V gene: TRBV27; J gene: TRBJ2-7; clone size: -
CDR3 DNA: TGTGCCAGCAGTGAAGCGCTTCGGGGCAGGGGGGTGGTAGATACGCAGTATTTT; CDR3 protein: CASSEALRGRGVVDTQYF; D gene: -; V gene: TRBV6-1; J gene: TRBJ2-3; clone size: -
CDR3 DNA: TGTGCCAGCAGCTTGGGGCAGGCTAACACTGAAGCTTTCTTT; CDR3 protein: CASSLGQANTEAFF; D gene: -; V gene: TRBV6-1; J gene: TRBJ1-1; clone size: -
CDR3 DNA: TGCAGCGTTGGGCGGGGGGATTACAATGAGCAGTTCTTC; CDR3 protein: CSVGRGDYNEQFF; D gene: TRBD2; V gene: TRBV29-1; J gene: TRBJ2-1; clone size: -
CDR3 DNA: TGTGCCAGTAGTACCCGGACAGCAACTAATGAAAAACTGTTTTTT; CDR3 protein: CASSTRTATNEKLFF; D gene: -; V gene: TRBV19; J gene: TRBJ1-4; clone size: -
CDR3 DNA: TGCGCCAGCAGCTTGGGCTTGCTAGGCGAAGAGACCCAGTACTTC; CDR3 protein: CASSLGLLGEETQYF; D gene: -; V gene: TRBV5-1; J gene: TRBJ2-5; clone size: -
CDR3 DNA: TGTGCCAGCAGTGCCGGGACAGGCCCCTACGAGCAGTACTTC; CDR3 protein: CASSAGTGPYEQYF; D gene: TRBD1; V gene: TRBV6-1; J gene: TRBJ2-7; clone size: -
CDR3 DNA: TGTGCCAGCAGTTACCCCGGGGCTGAAGCTTTCTTT; CDR3 protein: CASSYPGAEAFF; D gene: -; V gene: TRBV6-6; J gene: TRBJ1-1; clone size: -
CDR3 DNA: TGTGCCATTTATACTCCACGGGACAGGGCTACTTTCTTT; CDR3 protein: CAIYTPRDRATFF; D gene: TRBD1; V gene: TRBV10-3; J gene: TRBJ1-1; clone size: -
CDR3 DNA: TGCGCCAGCGCGTTGGGAGGGGACGGTACCGATCGGAACACTGAAGCTTTCTTT; CDR3 protein: CASALGGDGTDRNTEAFF; D gene: -; V gene: TRBV4-1; J gene: TRBJ1-1; clone size: -
CDR3 DNA: TGTGCCAGCTCAGGACGGATGGGGCAGTCGAATAATTCACCCCTCCACTTT; CDR3 protein: CASSGRMGQSNNSPLHF; D gene: -; V gene: TRBV18; J gene: TRBJ1-6; clone size: -
CDR3 DNA: TGTGCCAGCAGCCCTGTCGGGGGCTCTGGAAACACCATATATTTT; CDR3 protein: CASSPVGGSGNTIYF; D gene: -; V gene: TRBV5-6; J gene: TRBJ1-3; clone size: -
CDR3 DNA: TGTGCCAGCAGCTTAGAATCGGGGAAAACGAACTATGGCTACACCTTC; CDR3 protein: CASSLESGKTNYGYTF; D gene: -; V gene: TRBV7-3; J gene: TRBJ1-2; clone size: -
CDR3 DNA: TGTGCCAGCAGTTTTATTCTATCTGGAAACACCATATATTTT; CDR3 protein: CASSFILSGNTIYF; D gene: -; V gene: TRBV6-6; J gene: TRBJ1-3; clone size: -
CDR3 DNA: TGTGCCAGCACCCCGGGGGGGCCGGGCACAGATACGCAGTATTTT; CDR3 protein: CASTPGGPGTDTQYF; D gene: TRBD2; V gene: TRBV6-1; J gene: TRBJ2-3; clone size: -
CDR3 DNA: TGTGCCAGCAGTCCGATGGACAGAGATCAGCCCCAGCATTTT; CDR3 protein: CASSPMDRDQPQHF; D gene: -; V gene: TRBV7-8; J gene: TRBJ1-5; clone size: -
CDR3 DNA: TGTGCCAGCAGTGACAGGGGCGCTATTGAAGCTTTCTTT; CDR3 protein: CASSDRGAIEAFF; D gene: -; V gene: TRBV6-1; J gene: TRBJ1-1; clone size: -
CDR3 DNA: TGCGCCAGCAGCCAAGGGACAGGTACCAACGAGCAGTACTTC; CDR3 protein: CASSQGTGTNEQYF; D gene: TRBD1; V gene: TRBV4-1; J gene: TRBJ2-7; clone size: -
CDR3 DNA: TGTGCCAGCAGCTTGAACAGAGTTGCCGAGCAGTACTTC; CDR3 protein: CASSLNRVAEQYF; D gene: -; V gene: TRBV5-8; J gene: TRBJ2-7; clone size: -
CDR3 DNA: TGCGCCAGCAGCTTGGCCTCAGGGGGCTATGGCTACACCTTC; CDR3 protein: CASSLASGGYGYTF; D gene: TRBD1; V gene: TRBV5-1; J gene: TRBJ1-2; clone size: -
CDR3 DNA: TGTGCCAGTAGTATGGGGCAGGGGCCCAACGAGCAGTACTTC; CDR3 protein: CASSMGQGPNEQYF; D gene: -; V gene: TRBV19; J gene: TRBJ2-7; clone size: -